One sample yielded the 2 T cell receptor beta chains listed below, sequenced in a study of blood T cells in healthy people across ages. The authors ran a second PCR of roughly 6 to 12 cycles using a sample-barcoded 5' primer and a J-beta primer mix. One entry per CDR3 protein results from TCRdb running MiXCR on the 5' RACE reads. The sample lists some 1.5 million distinct CDR3 sequences; roughly 30% were seen once. The specimen sequenced was blood. The source is a woman aged 30 to 39 in good health.

This clonotype was picked up many times. This rearrangement joins TRBV5-1 to TRBJ2-5, with TRBD2 identical over 14 bases. The CDR3 is 19 amino acids. The V segment lost 1 base and the J segment 3 bases; nucleotides outside the gene matches: 11. The germline V gene encodes CDR1 SGHRS and CDR2 YFSETQ. In DNA, the CDR3 is TGCGCCAGCAGCTTGCTCAGCGCCGGGACTAGCGGGAGAAAAGAGACCCAGTACTTC. The encoded protein is CASSLLSAGTSGRKETQYF.

This clonotype was observed at least ten times. This chain uses TRBV11-2 with TRBJ2-7; D may correspond to TRBD1 or TRBD2 (6 bases each). Trimming left V 3 bases short and J 5 bases short, with 17 bases between. Germline V CDR1 and CDR2: SGHAT, FQNNGV. CDR3 length equals 15 residues. CDR3 region: CASSFRGTKDHEQYF. The CDR3 coding sequence is TGTGCCAGCAGCTTTCGGGGGACAAAAGACCACGAGCAGTACTTC.